The TCR beta chain under discussion was sequenced for a study of Tregs in tolerant kidney transplant recipients. This CDR3 is built from 14 residues. Trimming shortened V by 4 bases and J by 4 bases, and 11 bases separated the two germline ends. In germline, CDR1 is LNHDA, CDR2 SQIVND (reference sequence). Unstimulated regulatory T cells (CD4+CD25+CD127-), CD4+CD25- non-regulatory cells, CD4 and CD8 cells were FACS-sorted from thawed PBMCs. Before regulatory T cell sorting, thawed PBMCs rested overnight at 37°C in around 200 IU/ml IL-2. This table comes from immunoSEQ multiplex PCR, and its TCRdb copy is limited to in-frame clones, with some not included. Among 60,000 to 65,000 clones listed, roughly 98% were seen once.

V usage is TRBV19 and J usage is TRBJ2-1; a weak D match, TRBD1 (6 bases). The source was Tregs from blood, collected before the transplant. The receptor's source is a human donor who received a combined kidney and bone marrow transplant. The CDR3 protein is CASSRTAKYNEQFF. Here the CDR3 DNA reads TGTGCCAGTAGTAGGACAGCTAAATACAATGAGCAGTTCTTC.